The present T cell receptor beta chain was sequenced within a study of cytomegalovirus exposure and HLA in healthy donors. Regarding the study as a whole: In an earlier analysis, about 87% or about 30%: the productive usage of most TCR beta V segments. A later analysis found that most CMV-associated TCR beta chains appeared HLA-restricted. The study recorded over 150 TCR beta chains that were cytomegalovirus-associated. Later analysis identified 16,000 or so TCR beta sequences associated with HLA alleles, using a false discovery rate threshold of 0.05.

A note on this clone: What it binds is not known.

Primers included in the PCR were 60 Vbeta and 13 Jbeta primers. The data were produced by immunoSEQ multiplex PCR, yet TCRdb's version contains in-frame clones alone and is incomplete. There are around 130,000 clones in the sample; just under 80% occur only once, and roughly 5% lies in the top ten. The length of the CDR3 is 12 residues. V was cut by 6 bases and J by 4 bases, with 9 bases left in between. CDR1 and CDR2 from the germline V gene are MDHEN and SYDVKM. This chain uses TRBV28 with TRBJ1-1; no firm D call. Sequencing input: PBMCs. The TCR originated in a man under 40 in good health and CMV-seronegative. CDR3 sequence reads: CASRTSSTEAFF. CDR3 coding DNA: TGTGCCAGCAGAACATCGTCCACTGAAGCTTTCTTT.